A single sample is the source of the 6 T cell receptor beta chains below, sequenced in a study of shared clonotypes between healthy human individuals. TCRdb keeps only in-frame clones here, not all; method: immunoSEQ multiplex PCR. The repertoire holds some 2.1 million clones, with about 94% as singletons. Terminally differentiated effector memory CD45RA+ cells were excluded from the naive CD8 cells, which were CD45RO-negative and positively selected for CCR7. Source material: naive CD8+ T cells from PBMCs. These receptors were obtained from a man between 18 and 29 years old in good health. Some clones in this sample may be carry-over from other donors' samples.

The V and J genes are TRBV11-3 and TRBJ2-7; a weak D match, TRBD2 (5 bases). Germline values: CDR1 SGHNT, CDR2 YENEEA. V was pared by 5 bases and J by 5 bases, with 13 bases between. The CDR3 consists of 13 residues. The CDR3 reads CASSPEAKHEQYF. The CDR3 DNA follows: TGTGCCAGCAGCCCGGAGGCCAAACACGAGCAGTACTTC.

The genes are TRBV6-6 and TRBJ1-1; TRBD1 matches 8 bases. The CDR3 totals 13 residues. Germline trimming cut 5 bases from V and 4 bases from J; bases unmatched to any gene: 3. CDR1 is MNHNY, CDR2 SVGAGI, per germline (reference sequence). Here the CDR3 DNA reads TGTGCCAGCAGTATGGACAGGGTCACTGAAGCTTTCTTT. Protein product: CASSMDRVTEAFF.

V is TRBV9 and J is TRBJ2-2; 8 positions agree with TRBD1. V shed 4 bases, J shed 6 bases, and the junction held 5 bases outside the gene matches. Per germline, CDR1 SGDLS and CDR2 YYNGEE. The CDR3 has 14 amino acids. The CDR3 nucleotides are TGTGCCAGCAGCTCAACAGGGGGTCCCGGGGAGCTGTTTTTT. Translated: CASSSTGGPGELFF.

The rearrangement uses TRBV28 and TRBJ2-1; D unclear. The germline V gene has CDR1 MDHEN and CDR2 SYDVKM. The CDR3 loop spans 14 amino acids. Trimming took off 8 bases at V and 8 bases at J, with 19 bases between the two ends. The DNA for the CDR3 is TGTGCCAGCTTTGGAGTTTACGGCGTCTATGAGCAGTTCTTC. This codes for CASFGVYGVYEQFF.

The rearrangement uses TRBV27 and TRBJ1-1, with 9 bases aligning to TRBD1. CDR3 size: 13 residues. CDR1 is MNHEY and CDR2 is SMNVEV in the germline V gene (reference sequence). Losses at the gene ends were 6 bases for V and 4 bases for J; bases not matched to a gene: 3. CDR3 DNA: TGTGCCAGCAGAGGGGGACAGGGCACTGAAGCTTTCTTT. It specifies CASRGGQGTEAFF.

The chain employs TRBV9 and TRBJ1-3; D possibly corresponds to TRBD1 (6 bases). The length of the CDR3 is 15 residues. Germline CDR1 SGDLS, CDR2 YYNGEE. The V gene lost 0 bases and the J gene lost 4 bases, with 11 bases spanning the gap. CDR3: CASSVEGGGGNTIYF. Here the CDR3 DNA reads TGTGCCAGCAGCGTAGAAGGGGGTGGCGGAAACACCATATATTTT.